This T cell receptor (beta chain) was sequenced during a study of blood T cell repertoires in COVID-19. At the level of the study: From the United States, Italy and Spain came samples of acute and convalescent COVID-19. Sources were T cells, B-cell-depleted T cells, or PBMCs; the material itself was cDNA or gDNA.

Original processing notes: By means of reference gene primer amplification, nucleated cell counts were estimated. TCRdb keeps only in-frame clones here, not all; method: immunoSEQ multiplex PCR. V and J calls and clone size are as listed in that table; D and trimming were resolved from the DNA. This table holds 120,000 or so clones, 90% found once. Germline V gives CDR1 MNHNS, CDR2 SASEGT. Germline trimming cut 3 bases from V and 4 bases from J; bases unmatched to any gene: 11. The CDR3 has 18 amino acids. The clonotype was recovered from a man between 50 and 59 years old with active COVID-19. V usage is TRBV6-1 and J usage is TRBJ2-2, with 10 nucleotides matching TRBD2. Sequenced material: peripheral blood. In nucleotides, the CDR3 is TGTGCCAGCAGTGACTACATTTCTAGCGGGGGCATCACCGGGGAGCTGTTTTTT. It encodes CASSDYISSGGITGELFF.